One sample yielded the 22 T cell receptor beta chains listed below, sequenced in a study of control samples from healthy donors and cancer patients. Some clones are missing from TCRdb's copy, which holds only in-frame ones; the method was immunoSEQ multiplex PCR. The sample has 150,000 or so clones, more than 85% seen once. Input material: blood. These receptors were taken from a man aged 18 to 29 in good health.

This chain joins TRBV13 and TRBJ2-1, with TRBD1 matching 9 bases. The V gene's germline CDR1 is PRHDT and CDR2 FYEKMQ (reference sequence). This CDR3 region has 16 residues. The V and J ends lost 4 bases and 6 bases, in that order; junction bases with no gene match: 10. As DNA, the CDR3 is TGTGCCAGCAGCTCCATGCCGGGACAGGGAGGCAATGAGCAGTTCTTC. This codes for CASSSMPGQGGNEQFF.

This chain connects TRBV15 to TRBJ2-1; D tentatively fits TRBD1 or TRBD2 (5 bases each). Between the trimmed V and J ends, which lost 0 bases and 6 bases, there was a span of 12 bases. From germline, CDR1 is LNHNV and CDR2 YYDKDF (reference sequence). This CDR3 comprises 15 residues. As DNA, the CDR3 is TGTGCCACCAGCAGAGATCGGGGCAGCTTCAATGAGCAGTTCTTC. This encodes CATSRDRGSFNEQFF. The whole variable domain, remainder taken from reference TRBV15 and TRBJ2-1, is DAMVIQNPRYQVTQFGKPVTLSCSQTLNHNVMYWYQQKSSQAPKLLFHYYDKDFNNEADTPDNFQSRRPNTSFCFLDIRSPGLGDTAMYLCATSRDRGSFNEQFFGPGTRLTVL.

The chain links TRBV5-6 to TRBJ2-1; 7 nucleotides line up with TRBD2. V shed 2 bases, J shed 9 bases, and the junction held 17 bases outside the gene matches. The CDR3 length is 17 residues. Germline loops: CDR1 SGHDT, CDR2 YYEEEE. The CDR3 is CASSFRLAGVNSGEQFF. Written as DNA, the CDR3 is TGTGCCAGCAGCTTTCGGTTGGCGGGAGTTAATTCGGGTGAGCAGTTCTTC. The entire variable domain, with the rest obtained from reference TRBV5-6 and TRBJ2-1, is as follows: DAGVTQSPTHLIKTRGQQVTLRCSPKSGHDTVSWYQQALGQGPQFIFQYYEEEERQRGNFPDRFSGHQFPNYSSELNVNALLLGDSALYLCASSFRLAGVNSGEQFFGPGTRLTVL.

The V gene is TRBV5-6, the J gene TRBJ2-7; 8 bases are a match to TRBD2. This CDR3 is built from 16 residues. CDR1 is SGHDT and CDR2 is YYEEEE in the germline V gene. The J segment lost 5 bases and the V segment lost 3 bases, leaving 13 bases of the junction unmatched. The CDR3 DNA reads as TGTGCCAGCAGCTCCCTTACGCGGGGGGCCCCGGACGAGCAGTACTTC. It encodes CASSSLTRGAPDEQYF.

This clone was seen just once. The chain joins TRBV28 to TRBJ1-1, with TRBD1 matching over 8 bases. The V and J ends lost 2 bases and 5 bases, in that order; junction bases with no gene match: 4. Germline V CDR1 and CDR2: MDHEN, SYDVKM. The CDR3 has 14 residues. CDR3 residues: CASSLQGARTEAFF. DNA of the CDR3: TGTGCCAGCAGTTTACAGGGGGCGCGGACTGAAGCTTTCTTT.

The chain is built from TRBV27 and TRBJ1-1; 7 positions match TRBD1. V gave up 4 bases and J gave up 0 bases; unmatched junction bases: 23. From germline, CDR1 is MNHEY and CDR2 SMNVEV (reference sequence). The CDR3 runs to 21 residues. The CDR3 is CASSSPPPGQRIFLMNTEAFF. The CDR3 DNA is TGTGCCAGCAGTTCCCCTCCGCCGGGACAGCGTATCTTTCTCATGAACACTGAAGCTTTCTTT.

The rearrangement joins TRBV28 to TRBJ1-1, with D tentatively TRBD1 (6 bases). Germline lookup yields CDR1 MDHEN and CDR2 SYDVKM. Trimming took off 2 bases at V and 5 bases at J, with 12 bases between the two ends. The CDR3 is 14 residues long. CDR3 bases: TGTGCCAGCAGTTTAATGGGGGGCAGGACTGAAGCTTTCTTT. Encoded protein: CASSLMGGRTEAFF.

The chain uses TRBV7-6 and TRBJ2-1; 11 bases line up with TRBD2. V dropped 0 bases and J dropped 9; count of bases not matched to a gene: 7. This CDR3 contains 16 residues. Germline loops: CDR1 SGHVS, CDR2 FNYEAQ. CDR3 sequence (DNA): TGTGCCAGCAGCTTAGCTAGCGGGGGGGCGAAAGCTGAGCAGTTCTTC. It codes for CASSLASGGAKAEQFF.

The V call is TRBV5-1, the J call TRBJ2-7; D perhaps matches TRBD2 (6 bases). The V gene's germline CDR1 is SGHRS and CDR2 YFSETQ. Trimming removed 0 bases from V and 7 bases from J, with 11 bases in between. This CDR3 has 13 residues. CDR3 DNA sequence: TGCGCCAGCAGCTTGGGGAGGGTGAGGGAGCAGTACTTC. Translating gives CASSLGRVREQYF.

In DNA form, the CDR3 reads TGTGCCAGCAGCCCGTATCTAATTAGGGACGTCAGCAATGAGCAGTTCTTC. It specifies CASSPYLIRDVSNEQFF. This sequence joins TRBV5-5 and TRBJ2-1; D tentatively reads TRBD1 or TRBD2 (5 bases each). In germline, CDR1 is SGHKS, CDR2 YYEKEE (reference sequence). The CDR3 has 17 amino acids. The ends were cut back, 4 bases at V and 6 bases at J, with 23 bases in the middle. The full variable domain, in which reference TRBV5-5 and TRBJ2-1 provide the parts outside the CDR3, is DAGVTQSPTHLIKTRGQQVTLRCSPISGHKSVSWYQQVLGQGPQFIFQYYEKEERGRGNFPDRFSARQFPNYSSELNVNALLLGDSALYLCASSPYLIRDVSNEQFFGPGTRLTVL.

This rearrangement joins TRBV27 to TRBJ2-7; D unclear. V lost 3 bases and J lost 3, with 9 bases in between. The V gene's germline CDR1 is MNHEY and CDR2 SMNVEV (reference sequence). This CDR3 contains 13 residues. The CDR3 loop reads CASSLGSLYEQYF. The CDR3 nucleotides read TGTGCCAGCAGTTTGGGGTCTCTCTACGAGCAGTACTTC.

The V and J genes are TRBV7-2 and TRBJ1-2; the match to TRBD1 covers 7 bases. The CDR3 loop spans 14 amino acids. CDR1 is SGHTA and CDR2 is FQGNSA in the germline V gene. V was clipped by 4 bases and J by 2 bases; unmatched bases: 4. The CDR3 DNA reads as TGTGCCAGCAGCTCTCAGACAGGGAACTATGGCTACACCTTC. As protein: CASSSQTGNYGYTF.

This clone was found once. This sequence joins TRBV9 and TRBJ2-7, with 7 bases aligning to TRBD1. The CDR3 consists of 15 residues. V was pared by 5 bases and J by 2 bases, with 10 bases of the junction left unmatched. The germline gives CDR1 SGDLS, CDR2 YYNGEE. CDR3 protein: CASRPGQSAAYEQYF. In DNA, the CDR3 is TGTGCCAGCAGACCGGGACAGTCAGCGGCCTACGAGCAGTACTTC. Full variable domain (rest looked up from reference TRBV9 and TRBJ2-7): DSGVTQTPKHLITATGQRVTLRCSPRSGDLSVYWYQQSLDQGLQFLIQYYNGEERAKGNILERFSAQQFPDLHSELNLSSLELGDSALYFCASRPGQSAAYEQYFGPGTRLTVT.

Only one count was recorded for this clone. V usage is TRBV7-2 and J usage is TRBJ1-4; D unclear. This CDR3 is 15 amino acids long. Germline V gene sequence: CDR1 SGHTA, CDR2 FQGNSA. V was trimmed by 0 bases and J by 0 bases, leaving 5 bases between them. The CDR3 DNA reads TGTGCCAGCAGCTTAGCCCCGGCAACTAATGAAAAACTGTTTTTT. Amino acid sequence: CASSLAPATNEKLFF.

CDR3 sequence (DNA): TGTGCCAGCAGCTTGGAGGGACAGGGAGTTGATGGCTACACCTTC. It codes for CASSLEGQGVDGYTF. The chain carries TRBV13 and TRBJ1-2, with TRBD1 matching 9 bases. CDR3 length: 15 residues. Trimming at V came to 3 bases and at J to 6 bases, leaving 8 bases not matched to a gene. CDR1 and CDR2 from the germline V gene are PRHDT and FYEKMQ (reference sequence). Variable domain in full (rest from reference TRBV13 and TRBJ1-2): AAGVIQSPRHLIKEKRETATLKCYPIPRHDTVYWYQQGPGQDPQFLISFYEKMQSDKGSIPDRFSAQQFSDYHSELNMSSLELGDSALYFCASSLEGQGVDGYTFGSGTRLTVV.

The DNA of the CDR3 is TGTGCCTGGAGTAGGGACCCGAGAGGAGAGACCCAGTACTTC. This translates into CAWSRDPRGETQYF. This sequence joins TRBV30 and TRBJ2-5; D is possibly TRBD1 or TRBD2 (5 bases each). Germline assignment: CDR1 GTSNPN and CDR2 SVGIG (reference sequence). The V end was cut by 2 bases, the J end by 4 bases, with 14 bases between. There are 14 residues in the CDR3.

The chain couples TRBV2 to TRBJ1-6, with D unresolved. Germline-derived CDR1 and CDR2 are SNHLY and FYNNEI. Trimming shortened V by 3 bases and J by 6 bases, and 15 bases separated the two germline ends. The CDR3 is 16 amino acids. This CDR3 reads CASSDVADVANSPLHF. The CDR3 bases are TGTGCCAGCAGTGATGTGGCGGACGTTGCTAATTCACCCCTCCACTTT.

This chain uses TRBV7-6 with TRBJ1-3; TRBD1 matches 7 bases. This CDR3 comprises 16 residues. After removal of 1 base from V and 8 bases from J, the junction contained 11 bases not matched to a gene. Germline CDR1 reads SGHVS; CDR2 reads FNYEAQ. The CDR3 region is CASSLELDRRRDTIYF. In DNA, the CDR3 is TGTGCCAGCAGCTTAGAGTTGGACAGGCGAAGAGACACCATATATTTT.

The chain couples TRBV9 to TRBJ2-5, with TRBD2 as a possible D gene (5 bases). With 0 bases removed from V and 7 bases from J, the gap between germline ends came to 13 bases. This CDR3 spans 14 amino acids. The germline CDR1 and CDR2 sequences are SGDLS and YYNGEE. The CDR3 DNA is TGTGCCAGCAGCGTAGTCGAGGGTGAGGGGACCCAGTACTTC. Residues: CASSVVEGEGTQYF.

The chain couples TRBV28 to TRBJ2-7; no firm D call. CDR1 and CDR2 from the germline V gene are MDHEN and SYDVKM. The CDR3 is 14 residues long. The V gene lost 6 bases and the J gene lost 3 bases, with 15 bases spanning the gap. The CDR3 spells CASRHPPGLYEQYF. The CDR3 coding sequence is TGTGCCAGCAGACACCCTCCGGGCCTCTACGAGCAGTACTTC.

This chain connects TRBV11-2 to TRBJ2-1; D possibly corresponds to TRBD1 (6 bases). The ends were cut back, 2 bases at V and 10 bases at J, with 12 bases in the middle. The germline CDR1 and CDR2 sequences are SGHAT and FQNNGV. The CDR3 covers 13 residues. The CDR3: CASSLFRQDEQFF. The CDR3 DNA is TGTGCCAGCAGCTTATTCCGACAGGACGAGCAGTTCTTC.

The rearrangement uses TRBV12-3 or TRBV12-4 and TRBJ1-2, with 9 bases that match TRBD1. This CDR3 is 12 amino acids long. With 4 bases clipped from V and 8 bases from J, the junction kept 2 bases outside the gene matches. CDR3 residues: CASSWTGEGYTF. The CDR3 DNA reads TGTGCCAGCAGTTGGACAGGGGAAGGCTACACCTTC.